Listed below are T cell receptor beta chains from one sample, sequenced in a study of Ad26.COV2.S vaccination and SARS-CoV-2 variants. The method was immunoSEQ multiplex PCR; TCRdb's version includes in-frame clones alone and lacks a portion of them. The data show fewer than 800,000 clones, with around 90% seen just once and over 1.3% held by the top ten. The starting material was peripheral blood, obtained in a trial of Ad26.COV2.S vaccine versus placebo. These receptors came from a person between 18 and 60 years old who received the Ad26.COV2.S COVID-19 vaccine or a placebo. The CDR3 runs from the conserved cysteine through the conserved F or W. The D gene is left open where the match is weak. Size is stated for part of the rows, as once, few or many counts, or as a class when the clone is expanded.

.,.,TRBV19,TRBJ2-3,TGTGCCAGTAGTATCGGAGGGGGCGGGGATACGCAGTATTTT,CASSIGGGGDTQYF
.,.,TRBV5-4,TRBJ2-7,TGTGCCAGCAGCTTGGGGACAGCTATATCCTACGAGCAGTACTTC,CASSLGTAISYEQYF
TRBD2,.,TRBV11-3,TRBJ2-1,TGTGCCAGCAGCTCCGGGACTAATTCCAACAATGAGCAGTTCTTC,CASSSGTNSNNEQFF
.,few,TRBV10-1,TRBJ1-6,TGCGCCAGCAGTGAAGTCCTCAGTGGTTCACCCCTCCACTTT,CASSEVLSGSPLHF
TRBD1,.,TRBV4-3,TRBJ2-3,TGCGCCAGCAGCCAGACGGGACAGGCCACAGATACGCAGTATTTT,CASSQTGQATDTQYF
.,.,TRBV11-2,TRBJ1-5,TGTGCCAGCAGCTTAGGTAGTCAGCCCATAGCTCAGCCCCAGCATTTT,CASSLGSQPIAQPQHF
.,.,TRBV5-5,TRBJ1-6,TGTGCCAGCAGCCGCGCGGGGGATTCACCCCTCCACTTT,CASSRAGDSPLHF
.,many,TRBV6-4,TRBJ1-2,TGTGCCAGCTATCGACAAGACTATGGCTACACCTTC,CASYRQDYGYTF
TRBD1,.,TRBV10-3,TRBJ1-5,TGTGCCATCAGCGCGGGACAGGGCGATAGCAATCAGCCCCAGCATTTT,CAISAGQGDSNQPQHF
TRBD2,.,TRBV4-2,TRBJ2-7,TGTGCCAGCAGTCGGACTAGCGGGGGGGCCTACGAGCAGTACTTC,CASSRTSGGAYEQYF
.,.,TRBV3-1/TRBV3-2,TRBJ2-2,TGTGCCAGCAGCCGGAAAGGGGGTAACGGGGAGCTGTTTTTT,CASSRKGGNGELFF
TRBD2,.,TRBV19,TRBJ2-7,TGTGCCAGTAGTATAACAGGACTAGCATACGAGCAGTACTTC,CASSITGLAYEQYF
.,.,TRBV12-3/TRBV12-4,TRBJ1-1,TGTGCCAGCAGCTACAGGGTGGACACTGAAGCTTTCTTT,CASSYRVDTEAFF
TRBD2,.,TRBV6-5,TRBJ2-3,TGTGCCAGCAGTTTCCTACCTAGCGGGGGCACAGATACGCAGTATTTT,CASSFLPSGGTDTQYF